This TCR beta chain comes out of a study of T cell changes during pregnancy in multiple sclerosis. Trimming cost V 3 bases and J 6 bases; bases outside gene matches: 6. The CDR3 is 15 amino acids. CDR1 SGHRS and CDR2 YFSETQ come from the germline V gene. The table came from immunoSEQ multiplex PCR; TCRdb's copy has only in-frame clones and leaves some out. The table shows approximately 63,000 clones, with around 92% occurring only once. The gene calls are TRBV5-1 and TRBJ2-2, with 9 positions matching TRBD1. Sequencing was performed on peripheral blood, taken after pregnancy. The clonotype was recovered from a female donor in good health, enrolled as a control in a pregnancy study. CDR3 amino acids: CASSSGQGRAGELFF. The CDR3 DNA is TGCGCCAGCAGCTCCGGACAGGGGAGGGCCGGGGAGCTGTTTTTT.